This T cell receptor (beta chain) was profiled in a study of T-cell reconstitution after alpha-beta-depleted transplantation in children. Germline-derived CDR1 and CDR2 are GTSNPN and SVGIG (reference sequence). This CDR3 is built from 14 residues. Trimming stripped 3 bases from V and 4 bases from J, with 13 bases between. During its preparation, the TCRbeta library received unique molecular identifiers. TCRdb itself ran the PCR reads through MiXCR, one entry per CDR3 protein. The table has approximately 150,000 distinct CDR3 sequences, 8.8% seen once. Note on this clonotype: The antigen remains unidentified.

The study, taken as a whole, reports: Diversity of TCRbeta at day 60 was high in some patients, arising from surviving recipient T cells and thymic progenitors. Expanded graft clones numbering several hundred reportedly gave rise to alpha-beta T cells about two months after transplant.

V gene TRBV30 combines with J gene TRBJ2-1, with a possible D match to TRBD1 (6 bases). This clonotype was sampled from a female patient aged 2-9 years who had a stem cell transplant for congenital amegakaryocytic thrombocytopenia, so the T cells may come from the graft donor. Here the sequenced sample was PBMCs, mostly from graft donor cells, taken 180 days after TCRalphabeta/CD19-depleted stem cell transplant. The CDR3 protein is CAWRADSLYNEQFF. CDR3 in DNA: TGTGCCTGGAGGGCGGACAGCCTGTACAATGAGCAGTTCTTC.